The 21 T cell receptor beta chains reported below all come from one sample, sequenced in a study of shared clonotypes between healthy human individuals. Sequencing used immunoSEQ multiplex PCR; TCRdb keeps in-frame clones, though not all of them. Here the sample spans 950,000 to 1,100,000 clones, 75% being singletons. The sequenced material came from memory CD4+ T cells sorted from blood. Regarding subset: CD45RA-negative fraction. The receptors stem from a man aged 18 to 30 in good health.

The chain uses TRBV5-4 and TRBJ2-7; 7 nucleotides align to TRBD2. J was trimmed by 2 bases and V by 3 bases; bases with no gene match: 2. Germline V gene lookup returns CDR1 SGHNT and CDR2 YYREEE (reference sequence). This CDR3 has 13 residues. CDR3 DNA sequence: TGTGCCAGCAGCTGGGAGGGCCCCTACGAGCAGTACTTC. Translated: CASSWEGPYEQYF.

CDR3 coding DNA: TGTGCCACCAGCAGAGTCTCGGGCTCTGGAAACACCATATATTTT. The encoded protein is CATSRVSGSGNTIYF. The rearrangement uses TRBV15 and TRBJ1-3; D remains ambiguous. In germline, CDR1 is LNHNV, CDR2 YYDKDF (reference sequence). V lost 1 base, J lost 0 bases, and 7 bases lay in between. There are 15 residues in the CDR3.

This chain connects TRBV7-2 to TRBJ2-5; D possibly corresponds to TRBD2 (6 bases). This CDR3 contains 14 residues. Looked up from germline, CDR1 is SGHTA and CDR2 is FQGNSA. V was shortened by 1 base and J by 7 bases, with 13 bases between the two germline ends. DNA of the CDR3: TGTGCCAGCAGCTTAGACCCGGGAGTGGGGACCCAGTACTTC. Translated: CASSLDPGVGTQYF.

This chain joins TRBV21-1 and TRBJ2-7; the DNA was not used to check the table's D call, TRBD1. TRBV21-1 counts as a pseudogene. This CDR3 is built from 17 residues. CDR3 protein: CASACNDPGQGAYEQYF. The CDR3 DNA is TGTGCCAGCGCCTGTAATGATCCGGGACAGGGGGCCTACGAGCAGTACTTC.

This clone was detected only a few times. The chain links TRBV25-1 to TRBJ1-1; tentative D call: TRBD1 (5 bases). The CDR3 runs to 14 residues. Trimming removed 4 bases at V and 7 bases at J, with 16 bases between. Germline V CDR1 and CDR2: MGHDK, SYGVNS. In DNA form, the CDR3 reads TGTGCCAGCAGTGGCCCCGGGAGGGGCGGTGAAGCTTTCTTT. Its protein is CASSGPGRGGEAFF.

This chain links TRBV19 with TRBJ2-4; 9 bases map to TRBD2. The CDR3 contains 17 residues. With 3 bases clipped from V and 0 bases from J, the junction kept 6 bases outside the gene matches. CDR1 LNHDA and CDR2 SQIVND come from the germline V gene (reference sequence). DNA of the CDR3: TGTGCCAGTAGTATCGGCTCTAGCGGGAAAGCCAAAAACATTCAGTACTTC. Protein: CASSIGSSGKAKNIQYF.

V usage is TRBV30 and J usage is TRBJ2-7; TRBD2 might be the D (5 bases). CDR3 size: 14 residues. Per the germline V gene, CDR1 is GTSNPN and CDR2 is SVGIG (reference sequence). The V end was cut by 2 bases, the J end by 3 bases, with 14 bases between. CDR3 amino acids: CAWSKGSRNYEQYF. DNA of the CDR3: TGTGCCTGGAGTAAAGGGAGTCGGAACTACGAGCAGTACTTC.

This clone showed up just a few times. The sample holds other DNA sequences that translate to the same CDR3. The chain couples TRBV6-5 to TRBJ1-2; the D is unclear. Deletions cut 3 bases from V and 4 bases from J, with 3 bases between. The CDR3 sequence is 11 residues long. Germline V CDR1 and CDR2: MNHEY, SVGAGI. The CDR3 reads CASSYGYGYTF. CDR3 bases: TGTGCCAGCAGTTATGGCTATGGCTACACCTTC.

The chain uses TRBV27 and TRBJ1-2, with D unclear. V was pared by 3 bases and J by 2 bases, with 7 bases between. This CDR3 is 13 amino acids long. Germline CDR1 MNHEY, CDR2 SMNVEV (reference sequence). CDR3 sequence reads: CASSFDGNYGYTF. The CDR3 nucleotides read TGTGCCAGCAGTTTCGACGGGAACTATGGCTACACCTTC.

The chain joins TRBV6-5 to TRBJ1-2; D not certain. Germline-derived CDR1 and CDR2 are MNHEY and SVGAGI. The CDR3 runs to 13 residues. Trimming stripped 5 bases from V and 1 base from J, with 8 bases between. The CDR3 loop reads CASSPAFNYGYTF. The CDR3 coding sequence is TGTGCCAGCAGTCCCGCGTTTAACTATGGCTACACCTTC.

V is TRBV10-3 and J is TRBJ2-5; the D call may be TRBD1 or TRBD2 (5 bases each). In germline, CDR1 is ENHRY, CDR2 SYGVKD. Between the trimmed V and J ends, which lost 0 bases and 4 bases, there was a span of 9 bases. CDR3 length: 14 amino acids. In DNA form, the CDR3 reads TGTGCCATCAGTGAGTCGGGGACGGCAGAGACCCAGTACTTC. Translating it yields CAISESGTAETQYF.

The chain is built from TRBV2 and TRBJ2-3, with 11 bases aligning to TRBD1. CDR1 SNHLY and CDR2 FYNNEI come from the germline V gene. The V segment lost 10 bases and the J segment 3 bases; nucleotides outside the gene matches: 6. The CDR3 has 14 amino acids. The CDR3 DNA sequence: TGTGCCACCGGGACAGGGGGATGGACAGATACGCAGTATTTT. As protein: CATGTGGWTDTQYF.

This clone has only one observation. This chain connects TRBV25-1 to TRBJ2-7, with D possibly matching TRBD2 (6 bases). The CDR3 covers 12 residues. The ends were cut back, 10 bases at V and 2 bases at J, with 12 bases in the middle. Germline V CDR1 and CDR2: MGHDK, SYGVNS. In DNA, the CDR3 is TGTGCCACCAATACGGGGGCCTACGAGCAGTACTTC. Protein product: CATNTGAYEQYF.

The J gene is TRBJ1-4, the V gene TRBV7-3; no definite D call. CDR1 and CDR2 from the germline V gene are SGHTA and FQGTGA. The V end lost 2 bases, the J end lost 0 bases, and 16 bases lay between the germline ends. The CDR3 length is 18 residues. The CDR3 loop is CASSLQPVLGSTNEKLFF. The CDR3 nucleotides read TGTGCCAGCAGCTTACAGCCCGTGCTTGGGTCAACTAATGAAAAACTGTTTTTT.

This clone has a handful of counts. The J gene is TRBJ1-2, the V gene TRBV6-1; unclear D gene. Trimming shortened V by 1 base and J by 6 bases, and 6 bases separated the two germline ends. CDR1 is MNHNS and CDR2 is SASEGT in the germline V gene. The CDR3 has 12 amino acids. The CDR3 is CASSEESHGYTF. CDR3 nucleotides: TGTGCCAGCAGTGAAGAATCACATGGCTACACCTTC.

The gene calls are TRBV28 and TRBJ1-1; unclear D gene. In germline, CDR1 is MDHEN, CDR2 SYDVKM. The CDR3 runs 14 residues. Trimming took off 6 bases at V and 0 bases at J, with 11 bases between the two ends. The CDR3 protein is CASSPHTLNTEAFF. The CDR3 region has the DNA TGTGCCAGCAGCCCTCATACATTGAACACTGAAGCTTTCTTT.

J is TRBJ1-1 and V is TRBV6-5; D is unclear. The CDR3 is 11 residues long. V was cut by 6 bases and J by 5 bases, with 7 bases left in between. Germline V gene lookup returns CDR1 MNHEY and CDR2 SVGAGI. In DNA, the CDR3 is TGTGCCAGCAGGGGTCGGACTGAAGCTTTCTTT. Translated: CASRGRTEAFF.

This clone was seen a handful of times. The CDR3 bases are TGTGCCAGCAGCGCGGGGGTGGATAGGCCCCAGCATTTT. This encodes CASSAGVDRPQHF. J is TRBJ1-5 and V is TRBV11-2; weak D call: TRBD1 (5 bases). V dropped 5 bases and J dropped 9 bases, with 14 bases sitting between them. The CDR3 is 13 amino acids. The germline CDR1 and CDR2 sequences are SGHAT and FQNNGV.

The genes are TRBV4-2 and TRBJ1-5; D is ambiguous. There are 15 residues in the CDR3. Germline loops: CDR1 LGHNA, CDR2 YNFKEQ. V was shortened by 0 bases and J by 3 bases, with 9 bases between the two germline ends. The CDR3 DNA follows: TGTGCCAGCAGCCAAGAAGGACGGAACAATCAGCCCCAGCATTTT. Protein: CASSQEGRNNQPQHF.

The CDR3 sequence is CASSPDGGYQPQHF. CDR3 nucleotide sequence: TGTGCCAGCAGCCCCGATGGGGGATATCAGCCCCAGCATTTT. The V gene is TRBV9, the J gene TRBJ1-5, with D possibly being TRBD1 (5 bases). Germline lookup yields CDR1 SGDLS and CDR2 YYNGEE. Trimming stripped 4 bases from V and 5 bases from J, with 13 bases between. The CDR3 is made up of 14 amino acids.

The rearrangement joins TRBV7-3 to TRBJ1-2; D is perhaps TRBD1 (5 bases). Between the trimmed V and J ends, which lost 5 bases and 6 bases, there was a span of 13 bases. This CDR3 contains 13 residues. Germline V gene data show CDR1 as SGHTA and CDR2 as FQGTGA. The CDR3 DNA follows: TGTGCCAGCAGCCCTGCCGCAGGGAATGGCTACACCTTC. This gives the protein CASSPAAGNGYTF.